Listed here are 14 T cell receptor beta chains from one sample, sequenced in a study of T cell changes during pregnancy in multiple sclerosis. Sequencing used immunoSEQ multiplex PCR; TCRdb keeps in-frame clones, though not all of them. Of fewer than 85,000 clones listed, 92% were seen once; the top ten hold 1.5% to 2%. This specimen consisted of peripheral blood, obtained in the first trimester of pregnancy. Receptors originate from a female donor in good health, enrolled as a control in a pregnancy study.

The V call is TRBV18, the J call TRBJ2-5; 9 nucleotides agree with TRBD2. Trimming took 1 base from V and 3 from J; bases not matched to a gene: 0. The germline CDR1 and CDR2 sequences are KGHSH and LQKENI. The CDR3 loop spans 14 amino acids. The CDR3 reads CASSPLAGEETQYF. In DNA form, the CDR3 reads TGTGCCAGCTCACCACTAGCGGGAGAAGAGACCCAGTACTTC.

The chain recombines TRBV7-2 with TRBJ2-2, with TRBD2 matching 8 bases. The CDR3 covers 16 residues. The germline V gene encodes CDR1 SGHTA and CDR2 FQGNSA. V lost 0 bases, J lost 4 bases, and 4 bases stayed unmatched. CDR3 sequence reads: CASSLAGTRITGELFF. The DNA of the CDR3 is TGTGCCAGCAGCTTAGCCGGGACTAGGATCACCGGGGAGCTGTTTTTT.

There are a few counts of this clone. This chain joins TRBV28 and TRBJ1-1, with TRBD1 matching over 10 bases. The germline V gene encodes CDR1 MDHEN and CDR2 SYDVKM. The CDR3 is made up of 13 amino acids. Trimming cost V 6 bases and J 4 bases; bases outside gene matches: 2. The CDR3 region is CASRTGGTTEAFF. The CDR3 DNA reads TGTGCCAGCAGGACAGGGGGCACCACTGAAGCTTTCTTT.

This chain connects TRBV6-1 to TRBJ1-2; TRBD1 matches at 8 bases. V gave up 3 bases and J gave up 5 bases; unmatched junction bases: 5. The germline CDR1 and CDR2 sequences are MNHNS and SASEGT. The CDR3 extends over 14 amino acids. Here the CDR3 DNA reads TGTGCCAGCAGTGATGCCGGACAGGGATATGGCTACACCTTC. Encoded protein: CASSDAGQGYGYTF.

CDR3 loop: CASSYWDSKETQYF. Written as DNA, the CDR3 is TGTGCCAGCAGTTATTGGGACAGTAAAGAGACCCAGTACTTC. This chain uses TRBV6-5 with TRBJ2-5; the match to TRBD1 covers 7 bases. The CDR3 is 14 amino acids. V trimming: 3 bases; J trimming: 3 bases; junction bases outside the gene matches: 4. From germline, CDR1 is MNHEY and CDR2 SVGAGI.

This clone was picked up a small number of times. For the CDR3, the DNA is TGTGCCAGCACCAAACAGGGGAACAATGAGCAGTTCTTC. This gives the protein CASTKQGNNEQFF. The chain joins TRBV7-9 to TRBJ2-1, with 7 positions matching TRBD1. The V gene's germline CDR1 is SEHNR and CDR2 FQNEAQ (reference sequence). This CDR3 region has 13 residues. V shed 7 bases and J 5 bases; nucleotides not matched to a gene: 5. Based on the CDR3 plus reference TRBV7-9 and TRBJ2-1, the full variable domain is DTGVSQNPRHKITKRGQNVTFRCDPISEHNRLYWYRQTLGQGPEFLTYFQNEAQLEKSRLLSDRFSAERPKGSFSTLEIQRTEQGDSAMYLCASTKQGNNEQFFGPGTRLTVL.

The genes are TRBV7-2 and TRBJ2-7; 11 bases are a match to TRBD2. The CDR3 is 14 residues long. J lost 5 bases, V lost 6 bases, and 6 bases had no gene match. The germline V gene has CDR1 SGHTA and CDR2 FQGNSA. CDR3 loop: CASRPTSGRDEQYF. CDR3 in DNA: TGTGCCAGCAGACCTACTAGCGGGAGAGACGAGCAGTACTTC.

V usage is TRBV7-2 and J usage is TRBJ1-5; 9 bases are shared with TRBD1. Germline CDR1 is SGHTA and CDR2 is FQGNSA. The V segment lost 0 bases and the J segment 3 bases; nucleotides outside the gene matches: 3. The length of the CDR3 is 16 residues. The CDR3 DNA follows: TGTGCCAGCAGCTTAGCCGGGACAGGGACCAATCAGCCCCAGCATTTT. Its translation: CASSLAGTGTNQPQHF.

The rearrangement links TRBV28 to TRBJ2-7, with TRBD1 matching over 7 bases. J was trimmed by 0 bases and V by 5 bases; bases with no gene match: 7. This CDR3 contains 15 residues. Germline values: CDR1 MDHEN, CDR2 SYDVKM. CDR3 sequence: CASSETGASSYEQYF. CDR3 sequence (DNA): TGTGCCAGCAGTGAAACAGGGGCTAGCTCCTACGAGCAGTACTTC.

This clone occurred a few times. The junction differs from germline at one of its ends, possibly a read error. The rearrangement joins TRBV27 to TRBJ1-5; TRBD1 matches 9 bases. This CDR3 contains 12 residues. The germline gives CDR1 MNHEY, CDR2 SMNVEV (reference sequence). The CDR3 DNA reads TGTGCCAGCAGGGGCCCCCGCGACAGGGGGTTTTTT. This encodes CASRGPRDRGFF.

The chain combines TRBV5-4 with TRBJ2-3, with a weak D call TRBD2 (6 bases). CDR1 is SGHNT and CDR2 is YYREEE in the germline V gene (reference sequence). The CDR3 contains 15 residues. V was shortened by 3 bases and J by 2 bases, with 13 bases between the two germline ends. The CDR3 nucleotides are TGTGCCAGCAGCTGGGGAGGCGGGTACACAGATACGCAGTATTTT. It translates to CASSWGGGYTDTQYF.

This chain joins TRBV5-6 and TRBJ1-4, with 7 nucleotides matching TRBD1. Germline V gene sequence: CDR1 SGHDT, CDR2 YYEEEE. This CDR3 is built from 14 residues. J gave up 5 bases and V 0 bases, and 1 base lay outside the gene matches. The CDR3: CASSLGRGNEKLFF. Written as DNA, the CDR3 is TGTGCCAGCAGCTTGGGCAGGGGGAATGAAAAACTGTTTTTT.

J is TRBJ1-1 and V is TRBV28; weak D call: TRBD1 (5 bases). CDR3 size: 16 residues. Per germline, CDR1 MDHEN and CDR2 SYDVKM. The V and J ends lost 5 bases and 1 base respectively, with 17 bases between them. The CDR3 protein is CASSPPGGRTNTEAFF. In DNA form, the CDR3 reads TGTGCCAGCAGTCCCCCCGGGGGAAGAACGAACACTGAAGCTTTCTTT.

The chain joins TRBV4-1 to TRBJ2-2, with a tentative D call TRBD2 (5 bases). Trimming took 2 bases from V and 4 from J, leaving 14 bases between them. The CDR3 covers 16 residues. Germline V gene sequence: CDR1 MGHRA, CDR2 YSYEKL. The chain's CDR3 is CASSQSALAGTGELFF. CDR3 coding DNA: TGCGCCAGCAGCCAATCGGCCCTGGCGGGCACCGGGGAGCTGTTTTTT.